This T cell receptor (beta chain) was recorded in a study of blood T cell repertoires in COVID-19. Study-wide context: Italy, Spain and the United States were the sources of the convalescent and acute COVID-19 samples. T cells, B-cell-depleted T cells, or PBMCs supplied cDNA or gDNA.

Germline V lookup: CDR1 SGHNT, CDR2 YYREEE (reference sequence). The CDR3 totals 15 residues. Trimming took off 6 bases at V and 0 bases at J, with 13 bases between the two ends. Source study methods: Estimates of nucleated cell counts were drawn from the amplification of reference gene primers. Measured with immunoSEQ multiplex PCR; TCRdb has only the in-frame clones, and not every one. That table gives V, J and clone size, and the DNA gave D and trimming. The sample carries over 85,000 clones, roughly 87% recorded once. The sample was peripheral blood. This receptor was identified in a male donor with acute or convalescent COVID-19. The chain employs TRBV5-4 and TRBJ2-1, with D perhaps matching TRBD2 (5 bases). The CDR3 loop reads CASTSGGDSYNEQFF. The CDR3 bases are TGTGCCAGCACCTCCGGAGGAGACTCCTACAATGAGCAGTTCTTC.